This T cell receptor (beta chain) comes out of a study of blood T cell repertoires in COVID-19. Overall study: Italy, Spain and the United States were the sources of the convalescent and acute COVID-19 samples.

The V gene's germline CDR1 is MDHEN and CDR2 SYDVKM. The CDR3 extends over 17 amino acids. The germline V and J ends were trimmed by 5 bases and 2 bases, with 22 bases remaining between them. The table came from immunoSEQ multiplex PCR; TCRdb's copy has only in-frame clones and leaves some out. The table includes 110,000 to 150,000 clones, roughly 80% detected once. Cohorts were based on clinical histories the participants reported. Donors of Cohort 3 who recovered were those that had two negative PCRs, clearance, or symptom resolution. J is TRBJ2-7 and V is TRBV28; D remains ambiguous. The specimen was PBMCs or T cells enriched from blood (not recorded which). The sequence came from a man aged 50 or older who had recovered from COVID-19. The CDR3 sequence: CASSPLQMTTLAYEQYF. CDR3 coding DNA: TGTGCCAGCAGTCCCCTCCAAATGACGACCCTAGCCTACGAGCAGTACTTC. Supplemented by reference TRBV28 and TRBJ2-7, the full variable domain reads DVKVTQSSRYLVKRTGEKVFLECVQDMDHENMFWYRQDPGLGLRLIYFSYDVKMKEKGDIPEGYSVSREKKERFSLILESASTNQTSMYLCASSPLQMTTLAYEQYFGPGTRLTVT.